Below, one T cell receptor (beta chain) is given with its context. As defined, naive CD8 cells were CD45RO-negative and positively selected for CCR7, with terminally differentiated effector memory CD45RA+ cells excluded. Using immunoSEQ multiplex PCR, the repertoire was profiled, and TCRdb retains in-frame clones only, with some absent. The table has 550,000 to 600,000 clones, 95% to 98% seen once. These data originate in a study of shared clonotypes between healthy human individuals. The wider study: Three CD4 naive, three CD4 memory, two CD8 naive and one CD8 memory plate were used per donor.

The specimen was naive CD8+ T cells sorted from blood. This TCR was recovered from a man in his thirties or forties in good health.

Here the CDR3 DNA reads TGTGCCAGCAGTACCGGGACAGGGACTAGCGGGAGCCACAACGAGCAGTACTTC. Encoded protein: CASSTGTGTSGSHNEQYF. The rearrangement joins TRBV2 to TRBJ2-7; TRBD2 aligns across 14 bases. Germline V gene sequence: CDR1 SNHLY, CDR2 FYNNEI. CDR3 length equals 18 residues. V gave up 5 bases and J gave up 5 bases; unmatched junction bases: 14.